This TCR beta chain was obtained from a study of control samples from healthy donors and cancer patients. Germline V CDR1 and CDR2: SNHLY, FYNNEI. Between the trimmed V and J ends, which lost 1 base and 4 bases, there was a span of 13 bases. The CDR3 is 15 amino acids. In its sample, this clone was seen once. Repertoires were generated with immunoSEQ multiplex PCR, while TCRdb's copy carries only in-frame clones and drops some. The repertoire holds about 270,000 clones, with over 70% as singletons. This chain links TRBV2 with TRBJ2-5, with a tentative D call TRBD2 (6 bases). The sequencing sample was made of PBMCs. This sequence was found in a woman aged 55-69 years with lung cancer. CDR3 protein: CASSEGGVGGETQYF. In DNA form, the CDR3 reads TGTGCCAGCAGTGAAGGGGGCGTCGGGGGAGAGACCCAGTACTTC.